The 29 T cell receptor beta chains below come from one sample, sequenced in a study of blood T cell repertoires in COVID-19. The assay was immunoSEQ multiplex PCR, and TCRdb's table has in-frame clones only and misses some. The sample lists approximately 500,000 clones, roughly 89% occurring once. The sample taken for sequencing was peripheral blood. These receptors all come from a woman aged 50 to 65 with COVID-19, enrolled during active disease.

The gene calls are TRBV24-1 and TRBJ1-5; D perhaps matches TRBD1 (6 bases). From germline, CDR1 is KGHDR and CDR2 SFDVKD. The CDR3 is 15 amino acids. Trimming took off 3 bases at V and 5 bases at J, with 13 bases between the two ends. The CDR3 region has the DNA TGTGCCACCAGTGATGGGGCGCCAGGGGATCAGCCCCAGCATTTT. Translating gives CATSDGAPGDQPQHF.

CDR3 in amino acids: CASSEIEVGTEAFF. The CDR3, as DNA: TGTGCCAGCAGTGAAATTGAGGTTGGCACTGAAGCTTTCTTT. The rearrangement links TRBV6-1 to TRBJ1-1, with D unresolved. CDR1 and CDR2 (germline): MNHNS, SASEGT. V was cut by 2 bases and J by 4 bases, with 11 bases left in between. The CDR3 extends over 14 amino acids.

The chain recombines TRBV7-2 with TRBJ2-5, with 7 nucleotides matching TRBD2. This CDR3 is built from 15 residues. CDR1 is SGHTA and CDR2 is FQGNSA in the germline V gene. J lost 5 bases, V lost 4 bases, and 10 bases had no gene match. The CDR3 bases are TGTGCCAGCAGCTCTACGAGCGGGGAGGGTGAGACCCAGTACTTC. Translated: CASSSTSGEGETQYF.

This clone has just one count. The rearrangement links TRBV30 to TRBJ1-3, with TRBD1 as a possible D gene (6 bases). The CDR3 is 15 residues long. The ends were cut back, 2 bases at V and 0 bases at J, with 11 bases in the middle. Germline CDR1 reads GTSNPN; CDR2 reads SVGIG (reference sequence). The CDR3 nucleotides are TGTGCCTGGAGTTACAGGGTTTTCTCTGGAAACACCATATATTTT. Protein sequence: CAWSYRVFSGNTIYF. The variable domain in full, completed from reference TRBV30 and TRBJ1-3, reads SQTIHQWPATLVQPVGSPLSLECTVEGTSNPNLYWYRQAAGRGLQLLFYSVGIGQISSEVPQNLSASRPQDRQFILSSKKLLLSDSGFYLCAWSYRVFSGNTIYFGEGSWLTVV.

Points on this clone: The identical CDR3 is also encoded by other nucleotide sequences in the sample. The V call is TRBV12-3 or TRBV12-4, the J call TRBJ1-4; 9 positions agree with TRBD1. V gave up 3 bases and J gave up 8 bases; unmatched junction bases: 1. The CDR3 sequence is 13 residues long. CDR3 loop: CASSFGTGEKLFF. CDR3 coding DNA: TGTGCCAGCAGTTTTGGGACAGGGGAAAAACTGTTTTTT.

The chain uses TRBV30 and TRBJ1-6; 10 nucleotides agree with TRBD1. Germline V gives CDR1 GTSNPN, CDR2 SVGIG (reference sequence). J was trimmed by 0 bases and V by 2 bases; bases with no gene match: 7. CDR3 size: 18 residues. Here the CDR3 DNA reads TGTGCCTGGAGTAGAGATCGGACAGGGGGCTCCTATAATTCACCCCTCCACTTT. Translating gives CAWSRDRTGGSYNSPLHF.

The chain uses TRBV30 and TRBJ2-3; 7 nucleotides match TRBD1. The CDR3 has 15 amino acids. Trimming removed 5 bases from V and 2 bases from J; junction bases left unmatched: 10. Germline CDR1 and CDR2: GTSNPN and SVGIG (reference sequence). CDR3 nucleotides: TGTGCCTGGGGAGTAGCCGGGACAGACACAGATACGCAGTATTTT. Amino acid sequence: CAWGVAGTDTDTQYF.

J is TRBJ1-2 and V is TRBV28; D may be TRBD1 (5 bases). CDR3 length: 15 residues. Trimming took 7 bases from V and 3 from J, leaving 18 bases between them. The germline CDR1 and CDR2 sequences are MDHEN and SYDVKM. The CDR3 region has the DNA TGTGCCAGCACTACCCCCGCTCAAGGGGACTATGGCTACACCTTC. As protein: CASTTPAQGDYGYTF.

The rearrangement joins TRBV28 to TRBJ2-7; TRBD2 aligns across 8 bases. In germline, CDR1 is MDHEN, CDR2 SYDVKM. V dropped 3 bases and J dropped 1; count of bases not matched to a gene: 5. The CDR3 is 15 residues long. Written as DNA, the CDR3 is TGTGCCAGCAGTTTCTTTAGCGGGGCGTCCTACGAGCAGTACTTC. It encodes CASSFFSGASYEQYF.

This clone occurred once. The chain employs TRBV27 and TRBJ2-7; TRBD1 aligns across 10 bases. Germline assignment: CDR1 MNHEY and CDR2 SMNVEV (reference sequence). This CDR3 has 16 amino acids. V was clipped by 5 bases and J by 0 bases; unmatched bases: 7. In DNA, the CDR3 is TGTGCCAGCAGTCCCTCATGGACAGGGGGCTCCTACGAGCAGTACTTC. It encodes CASSPSWTGGSYEQYF.

Written as DNA, the CDR3 is TGTGCCAGCGGGAGGACAGGGGAGGATACGCAGTATTTT. This translates into CASGRTGEDTQYF. This chain links TRBV6-5 with TRBJ2-3; 9 nucleotides align to TRBD1. This CDR3 is 13 amino acids long. Losses at the gene ends were 8 bases for V and 6 bases for J; bases not matched to a gene: 6. The germline CDR1 and CDR2 sequences are MNHEY and SVGAGI.

V gene TRBV7-6 combines with J gene TRBJ1-3, with no clear D. CDR1 is SGHVS and CDR2 is FNYEAQ in the germline V gene. V lost 1 base and J lost 0, with 10 bases in between. This CDR3 comprises 16 residues. CDR3 sequence reads: CASSLGPTSSGNTIYF. CDR3 bases: TGTGCCAGCAGCTTAGGACCGACAAGCTCTGGAAACACCATATATTTT.

V and J are TRBV10-1 and TRBJ2-3; D possibly corresponds to TRBD2 (6 bases). In germline, CDR1 is WNHNN, CDR2 SYGVQD (reference sequence). Trimming took 4 bases from V and 2 from J, leaving 13 bases between them. The CDR3 consists of 15 residues. The CDR3 loop reads CASSAAGQFTDTQYF. The CDR3 DNA reads TGCGCCAGCAGTGCTGCGGGGCAGTTCACAGATACGCAGTATTTT.

The V and J genes are TRBV28 and TRBJ1-2; no firm D call. The length of the CDR3 is 15 residues. The V gene's germline CDR1 is MDHEN and CDR2 SYDVKM. Trimming left V 4 bases short and J 3 bases short, with 15 bases between. The DNA of the CDR3 is TGTGCCAGCAGTTCCCCTGGACGGGAGGACTATGGCTACACCTTC. Amino acids: CASSSPGREDYGYTF.

This clone came up a few times. This chain links TRBV3-1 (or the pseudogene TRBV3-2) with TRBJ1-2, with D perhaps matching TRBD1 (5 bases). Trimming shortened V by 5 bases and J by 8 bases, and 21 bases separated the two germline ends. CDR1 LGHDT and CDR2 YNNKEL come from the germline V gene (reference sequence). The CDR3 spans 15 residues. The DNA for the CDR3 is TGTGCCAGCAGCTCACCGACAGTAGGGCAAGGGGGCTACACCTTC. Amino acids: CASSSPTVGQGGYTF.

The gene calls are TRBV9 and TRBJ2-7, with 10 bases lining up with TRBD1. Germline CDR1 is SGDLS and CDR2 is YYNGEE. The CDR3 consists of 16 residues. With 3 bases clipped from V and 7 bases from J, the junction kept 13 bases outside the gene matches. CDR3 loop: CASSATAGQGVGEQYF. The CDR3 DNA sequence: TGTGCCAGCAGCGCTACCGCCGGACAGGGGGTTGGTGAGCAGTACTTC. Full variable domain (rest looked up from reference TRBV9 and TRBJ2-7): DSGVTQTPKHLITATGQRVTLRCSPRSGDLSVYWYQQSLDQGLQFLIQYYNGEERAKGNILERFSAQQFPDLHSELNLSSLELGDSALYFCASSATAGQGVGEQYFGPGTRLTVT.

This clone was found a few times. The chain links TRBV3-1 (or the pseudogene TRBV3-2) to TRBJ1-1; D unresolved. V lost 0 bases to trimming and J lost 2 bases, with 7 bases between them. The CDR3 runs 14 residues. The germline V gene encodes CDR1 LGHDT and CDR2 YNNKEL (reference sequence). The CDR3 DNA reads TGTGCCAGCAGCCAAGACCCCAGAAACACTGAAGCTTTCTTT. It yields the protein CASSQDPRNTEAFF.

The chain links TRBV30 to TRBJ1-2, with a weak D call TRBD1 (6 bases). V was clipped by 2 bases and J by 6 bases, with 10 bases between them. Germline V gives CDR1 GTSNPN, CDR2 SVGIG (reference sequence). The CDR3 contains 12 residues. The CDR3 protein is CAWSMGADGYTF. The DNA for the CDR3 is TGTGCCTGGAGTATGGGGGCAGATGGCTACACCTTC. Supplemented by reference TRBV30 and TRBJ1-2, the full variable domain reads SQTIHQWPATLVQPVGSPLSLECTVEGTSNPNLYWYRQAAGRGLQLLFYSVGIGQISSEVPQNLSASRPQDRQFILSSKKLLLSDSGFYLCAWSMGADGYTFGSGTRLTVV.

This chain uses TRBV11-2 with TRBJ2-1; 11 nucleotides line up with TRBD2. The germline CDR1 and CDR2 sequences are SGHAT and FQNNGV. CDR3 length: 15 residues. The trim removed 5 bases at V and 6 bases at J, leaving 6 bases unmatched. CDR3 loop: CASSPRTSGFNEQFF. The CDR3 DNA sequence: TGTGCCAGCAGCCCCCGGACTAGCGGGTTCAATGAGCAGTTCTTC.

The J gene is TRBJ2-7, the V gene TRBV11-2; TRBD1 is a possible D gene (5 bases). The CDR3 contains 16 residues. Germline V gives CDR1 SGHAT, CDR2 FQNNGV. The ends were cut back, 1 base at V and 0 bases at J, with 13 bases in the middle. CDR3 amino acids: CASSLGPRQTSYEQYF. CDR3 DNA sequence: TGTGCCAGCAGCTTAGGTCCCCGACAGACCTCCTACGAGCAGTACTTC.

This chain links TRBV19 with TRBJ2-7; 9 nucleotides agree with TRBD1. With 3 bases clipped from V and 0 bases from J, the junction kept 6 bases outside the gene matches. The CDR3 is made up of 16 amino acids. Germline CDR1 LNHDA, CDR2 SQIVND (reference sequence). As DNA, the CDR3 is TGTGCCAGTAGTATGGGGACAGGGCAAAGCTCCTACGAGCAGTACTTC. Amino acid sequence: CASSMGTGQSSYEQYF.

This clone was picked up one time. The chain has TRBV18 and TRBJ2-2; TRBD1 matches at 7 bases. CDR3 length equals 15 residues. The germline V gene has CDR1 KGHSH and CDR2 LQKENI. V lost 2 bases and J lost 5; bases outside the gene matches: 5. As DNA, the CDR3 is TGTGCCAGCTCACCAAACAGGGGCGGAACCGGGGAGCTGTTTTTT. Protein product: CASSPNRGGTGELFF.

The chain has TRBV3-1 (or the pseudogene TRBV3-2) and TRBJ2-7; 9 bases match TRBD2. With V trimmed by 0 bases and J by 7 bases, 10 bases remained unmatched. Germline assignment: CDR1 LGHDT and CDR2 YNNKEL (reference sequence). The CDR3 sequence is 16 residues long. CDR3 bases: TGTGCCAGCAGCCAAGATCGACTAGCGGCCCTGCGGGAGCAGTACTTC. Its translation: CASSQDRLAALREQYF.

J is TRBJ1-5 and V is TRBV30; 9 bases are a match to TRBD1. The CDR3 extends over 13 amino acids. J was trimmed by 5 bases and V by 7 bases; bases with no gene match: 6. Germline loops: CDR1 GTSNPN, CDR2 SVGIG (reference sequence). The DNA for the CDR3 is TGTGCCTTTGGACAGGGGCCCGATCAGCCCCAGCATTTT. Translation: CAFGQGPDQPQHF.

The chain joins TRBV7-8 to TRBJ2-7, with D possibly matching TRBD2 (6 bases). The CDR3 is 13 residues long. V was shortened by 5 bases and J by 2 bases, with 10 bases between the two germline ends. Per germline, CDR1 SGHVS and CDR2 FQNEAQ. The CDR3 loop is CASSPGGPYEQYF. The CDR3 DNA sequence: TGTGCCAGCAGCCCCGGAGGGCCCTACGAGCAGTACTTC.

The chain has TRBV2 and TRBJ2-7; 8 nucleotides line up with TRBD2. CDR3 length: 14 amino acids. The germline V gene encodes CDR1 SNHLY and CDR2 FYNNEI. V was clipped by 3 bases and J by 4 bases; unmatched bases: 5. CDR3 protein: CASSDKAGAYEQYF. The DNA of the CDR3 is TGTGCCAGCAGTGATAAAGCGGGGGCATACGAGCAGTACTTC.

The J gene is TRBJ2-2, the V gene TRBV5-1; 9 bases are a match to TRBD2. J was trimmed by 6 bases and V by 1 base; bases with no gene match: 7. This CDR3 is 16 amino acids long. The germline gives CDR1 SGHRS, CDR2 YFSETQ. This CDR3 reads CASSLFPAGGAGELFF. Here the CDR3 DNA reads TGCGCCAGCAGCTTGTTTCCAGCGGGGGGCGCCGGGGAGCTGTTTTTT.

The CDR3 protein is CASSHQTGAKTQYF. CDR3 in DNA: TGTGCCAGCAGCCACCAGACAGGGGCAAAGACCCAGTACTTC. The chain combines TRBV3-1 (or the pseudogene TRBV3-2) with TRBJ2-5; 8 bases are a match to TRBD1. The CDR3 is made up of 14 amino acids. V lost 3 bases and J lost 6; bases outside the gene matches: 6. Per the germline V gene, CDR1 is LGHDT and CDR2 is YNNKEL (reference sequence).

This chain uses TRBV7-9 with TRBJ2-7, with 9 bases matching TRBD1. V lost 5 bases and J lost 4; bases outside the gene matches: 9. This CDR3 contains 15 residues. Germline V gene data show CDR1 as SEHNR and CDR2 as FQNEAQ (reference sequence). Here the CDR3 DNA reads TGTGCCAGCAGCGTCGGAGAGGACAGGGGATACGAGCAGTACTTC. Amino acids: CASSVGEDRGYEQYF.